Following are 10 T cell receptor beta chains from one sample sequenced in a study of Ad26.COV2.S vaccination and SARS-CoV-2 variants. Clones were read by immunoSEQ multiplex PCR, and TCRdb kept only the in-frame ones, dropping some. The table shows 440,000 or so clones, with 90% occurring only once. Treatment of the sample: some 20 received Ad26.COV2.S at low or high dose, single or two shots; roughly five received placebo; per-sample allocation not given. All samples were drawn on day 63, counting from the first vaccine or placebo injection. The sample was peripheral blood, taken in a trial of Ad26.COV2.S vaccine versus placebo. These receptors all come from a person between 18 and 65 years old who received the Ad26.COV2.S COVID-19 vaccine or a placebo.

The gene calls are TRBV9 and TRBJ1-2, with 9 bases matching TRBD1. J was trimmed by 8 bases and V by 7 bases; bases with no gene match: 6. The CDR3 covers 12 residues. Germline CDR1 SGDLS, CDR2 YYNGEE. CDR3 residues: CASWDRVWGYTF. For the CDR3, the DNA is TGTGCCAGCTGGGACAGGGTTTGGGGCTACACCTTC.

V usage is TRBV14 and J usage is TRBJ2-1, with D possibly matching TRBD2 (6 bases). Germline CDR1 reads SGHDN; CDR2 reads FVKESK. There are 18 residues in the CDR3. V was pared by 1 base and J by 0 bases, with 16 bases between. The CDR3: CASSQAVLAVLSYNEQFF. CDR3 DNA sequence: TGTGCCAGCAGCCAAGCAGTTTTAGCGGTCCTCTCCTACAATGAGCAGTTCTTC.

V is TRBV19 and J is TRBJ2-3; no firm D call. The CDR3 is made up of 14 amino acids. CDR1 and CDR2 (germline): LNHDA, SQIVND (reference sequence). V shed 5 bases and J shed 4 bases, with 13 bases lying between them. The CDR3 bases are TGTGCCAGTAGTCCTTCGGACCGGCCAGATACGCAGTATTTT. Encoded protein: CASSPSDRPDTQYF.

The rearrangement joins TRBV6-5 to TRBJ1-6; possibly TRBD1 for D (6 bases). Germline CDR1 is MNHEY and CDR2 is SVGAGI. This CDR3 has 14 amino acids. V was clipped by 7 bases and J by 4 bases, with 11 bases between them. The CDR3 loop is CASTRTAYNSPLHF. The DNA for the CDR3 is TGTGCCAGCACGAGGACAGCTTATAATTCACCCCTCCACTTT.

The V and J genes are TRBV3-1 (or the pseudogene TRBV3-2) and TRBJ1-3, with D hard to call. The V and J ends lost 4 bases and 0 bases respectively, with 10 bases between them. CDR1 and CDR2 (germline): LGHDT, YNNKEL (reference sequence). The CDR3 consists of 15 residues. CDR3 loop: CASSRTVLSGNTIYF. CDR3 DNA: TGTGCCAGCAGCCGAACAGTTCTCTCTGGAAACACCATATATTTT.

The rearrangement joins TRBV27 to TRBJ1-2; D is possibly TRBD1 (5 bases). The V end was cut by 0 bases, the J end by 5 bases, with 7 bases between. Germline V gene sequence: CDR1 MNHEY, CDR2 SMNVEV (reference sequence). The CDR3 is 13 amino acids. The CDR3 bases are TGTGCCAGCAGTTTATCGAGGGGATATGGCTACACCTTC. It translates to CASSLSRGYGYTF.

The V gene is TRBV11-2, the J gene TRBJ2-1; possible D gene TRBD1, 5 bases. The CDR3 is 16 residues long. Per germline, CDR1 SGHAT and CDR2 FQNNGV. Trimming pared 1 base from V and 5 bases from J, leaving 15 bases between. CDR3 sequence reads: CASSLGIFDSDNEQFF. DNA of the CDR3: TGTGCCAGCAGCTTAGGTATCTTCGACAGTGACAATGAGCAGTTCTTC.

This chain links TRBV9 with TRBJ2-5, with TRBD2 identical over 9 bases. Germline CDR1 SGDLS, CDR2 YYNGEE. Losses at the gene ends were 2 bases for V and 5 bases for J; bases not matched to a gene: 10. The CDR3 is 16 amino acids. The CDR3 region has the DNA TGTGCCAGCAGCGTTGGGTCGAGCGGGAGGCTGGAGACCCAGTACTTC. Translated, it gives CASSVGSSGRLETQYF. Looking up the rest from reference TRBV9 and TRBJ2-5 gives the full variable domain: DSGVTQTPKHLITATGQRVTLRCSPRSGDLSVYWYQQSLDQGLQFLIQYYNGEERAKGNILERFSAQQFPDLHSELNLSSLELGDSALYFCASSVGSSGRLETQYFGPGTRLLVL.

This chain joins TRBV27 and TRBJ1-5, with a tentative D call TRBD1 (5 bases). This CDR3 has 13 amino acids. V was shortened by 3 bases and J by 6 bases, with 9 bases between the two germline ends. CDR1 MNHEY and CDR2 SMNVEV come from the germline V gene (reference sequence). This CDR3 reads CASSFSGGQPQHF. As DNA, the CDR3 is TGTGCCAGCAGTTTTTCCGGGGGTCAGCCCCAGCATTTT.

The J gene is TRBJ2-1, the V gene TRBV6-5; D is ambiguous. CDR1 MNHEY and CDR2 SVGAGI come from the germline V gene. V was cut by 8 bases and J by 7 bases, with 18 bases left in between. The CDR3 has 14 residues. The CDR3 region has the DNA TGTGCCAGCTATCCCCGGCCACGTAGAAATGAGCAGTTCTTC. It yields the protein CASYPRPRRNEQFF.